These T cell receptor beta chains were read from a single sample in a study of T cells in Graves' hyperthyroidism and ophthalmopathy. TCRdb re-derived calls from the multiplex PCR reads in MiXCR, one entry per CDR3 protein. The table has 550,000 to 800,000 distinct CDR3 sequences, around 15% seen once. The sample consisted of blood. Every receptor here comes from a man over 45 with Graves' hyperthyroidism. CDR3s include the opening cysteine and the closing phenylalanine or tryptophan. Fields, in order: J gene, D gene, clone size, V gene, CDR3 DNA, CDR3 protein. The D gene is left open where the match is weak. A row's size may be missing; if present it is once, few, many or a size class.

>TRBJ1-2|TRBD1|-|TRBV30
TGTGCCTGGACCTCCGGGACAGGGATGGACTATGGCTACACCTTC
CAWTSGTGMDYGYTF
>TRBJ2-1|-|-|TRBV29-1
TGCAGCGTTCGAGGCCTGAAGCAGTTCTTC
CSVRGLKQFF
>TRBJ1-2|TRBD1|few|TRBV13
TGTGCCAGCAGCTTAGATCGGACAGGGGGCTATGGCTACACCTTC
CASSLDRTGGYGYTF
>TRBJ2-7|TRBD2|few|TRBV19
TGTGCCAGTAGTGACGGGACTAGCGGGCCTCTCAGGGTCTACGAGCAGTACTTC
CASSDGTSGPLRVYEQYF
>TRBJ2-7|TRBD1|many|TRBV9
TGTGCCAGCAGCGAAGGGACAGCCTACGAGCAGTACTTC
CASSEGTAYEQYF
>TRBJ1-1|TRBD1|many|TRBV29-1
TGCAGCGTGGGACCAGACAGGGTTAAAGCTTTCTTT
CSVGPDRVKAFF
>TRBJ1-1|-|many|TRBV28
TGTGCCAGCAGTTTTAAGGCTCGAACGGCTGAAGCTTTCTTT
CASSFKARTAEAFF
>TRBJ2-5|-|few|TRBV2
TGTGCCAGCAGGGACAGAGGGGTTTACTTC
CASRDRGVYF
>TRBJ2-1|-|many|TRBV6-2/TRBV6-3
TGTGCCAGCATTAGGACAGAATACAATGAGCAGTTCTTC
CASIRTEYNEQFF
>TRBJ2-2|TRBD2|many|TRBV28
TGTGCCAGCAGTTACCCGGGACTAGCCCGGTACCGAGGGGAGCTGTTTTTT
CASSYPGLARYRGELFF
>TRBJ1-5|TRBD1|few|TRBV20-1
TGCAGTGCTACAGGGTACAAACCGGGACAGTTGGTGAATCAGCCCCAGCATTTT
CSATGYKPGQLVNQPQHF
>TRBJ1-5|-|few|TRBV18
TGTGCCAGCTCACGCGGGGAGGGGACGGTTACGCATTTT
CASSRGEGTVTHF
>TRBJ2-1|-|-|TRBV7-3
TGTGCCAGCAGCCTTCTACCGGGGATTAATGAGCAGTTCTTC
CASSLLPGINEQFF
>TRBJ1-1|TRBD1|many|TRBV7-2
TGTGCCAGCAGCCAACGACAGGGTACGGCTTTCTTT
CASSQRQGTAFF
>TRBJ2-3|-|many|TRBV11-2
TGTGCCAGCAGCTTAGGTGCGGCGCCTAGCGGCACAGATACGCAGTATTTT
CASSLGAAPSGTDTQYF
>TRBJ2-7|-|few|TRBV2
TGTGCCAGCGCCACAAGTGGAGTTTACGAGCAGTACTTC
CASATSGVYEQYF
>TRBJ2-7|TRBD2|many|TRBV5-1
TGCGCCAGCAGCTTGGCCTTTGCGGGAGGGGGAAGTTTATACGAGCAGTACTTC
CASSLAFAGGGSLYEQYF
>TRBJ1-1|-|-|TRBV6-5
TGTGCCAGCAGTTACTATCGAGGGACCACTGAAGCTTTCTTT
CASSYYRGTTEAFF
>TRBJ1-5|-|few|TRBV19
TGTGCCAGTAGTATCGGACAATGGAATCAGCCCCAGCATTTT
CASSIGQWNQPQHF
>TRBJ2-1|-|many|TRBV12-3/TRBV12-4
TGTGCCAGCAGTTTACAACGCGAGCAGTTCTTC
CASSLQREQFF
>TRBJ2-7|TRBD2|-|TRBV30
TGTGCCTGGAACCGAGCGGGAGGGTACGAGCAGTACTTC
CAWNRAGGYEQYF
>TRBJ2-1|TRBD2|-|TRBV29-1
TGCAGCGGCAAGGGACTAGCGGGAAACAATGAGCAGTTCTTC
CSGKGLAGNNEQFF
>TRBJ2-7|TRBD2|-|TRBV20-1
TGCAGTGCCTACACTAGCGGGGAACCCTACGAGCAGTACTTC
CSAYTSGEPYEQYF
>TRBJ2-7|-|-|TRBV3-2
TGTGCCAGCAGCCAATTGACGGCCGAGCAGTACTTC
CASSQLTAEQYF
>TRBJ1-1|-|many|TRBV11-2
TGTGCCAGCAGCTTAGGCAGGGCGCCTGAAGCTTTCTTT
CASSLGRAPEAFF
>TRBJ2-1|TRBD1|many|TRBV20-1
TGCAGTGCTAGAGCTTCTGGACAGGAGATCACCTACAATGAGCAGTTCTTC
CSARASGQEITYNEQFF
>TRBJ1-1|-|many|TRBV19
TGTGCCAGTAGGGACACTTCGAACACTGAAGCTTTCTTT
CASRDTSNTEAFF
>TRBJ2-1|-|-|TRBV6-5
TGTGCCAGCAGTACCCGGGGACACAATGAGCAGTTCTTC
CASSTRGHNEQFF
>TRBJ1-5|TRBD1|few|TRBV30
TGTGCCTGGAGGGGACAGGACATGCAGCCCCAGCATTTT
CAWRGQDMQPQHF
>TRBJ2-2|TRBD1|few|TRBV5-1
TGCGCCAGCAGCTTCCACAGGGGGCACACCGGGGAGCTGTTTTTT
CASSFHRGHTGELFF
>TRBJ2-1|-|-|TRBV11-2
-
CASSFYICSFSGSYNEQFF
>TRBJ2-4|-|-|TRBV7-9
TGTGCCAGCTTTTCGATAGCGGAAAAAAACATTCAGTACTTC
CASFSIAEKNIQYF
>TRBJ1-6|-|many|TRBV2
TGTGCCAGCAGTGGCGCAGGCAGTGGGGAATCCCTCCACTTT
CASSGAGSGESLHF
>TRBJ2-7|-|many|TRBV2
TGTGCCAGCATCCAACAGGGAAACGGGTACGAGCAGTACTTC
CASIQQGNGYEQYF
>TRBJ1-5|-|many|TRBV2
TGTGCCAGCAGTGACGCGCAGGGCGGTCAGCCCCAGCATTTT
CASSDAQGGQPQHF
>TRBJ2-7|-|many|TRBV28
TGTGCCAGCATTTACCAGGGGGGCGCAGGCTACGAGCAGTACTTC
CASIYQGGAGYEQYF
>TRBJ2-7|TRBD2|many|TRBV6-1
TGTGCCAGCAGTCCGGGACTAGTCGTGGGCGAGCAGTACTTC
CASSPGLVVGEQYF
>TRBJ1-2|TRBD1|-|TRBV28
TGTGCCAGCAGTTTCCCTACCTCGACAGGGTATGGCTACACCTTC
CASSFPTSTGYGYTF
>TRBJ2-1|TRBD2|-|TRBV5-1
TGCGCCAGCAGCTTCACCGGGACTAGGAATGAGCAGTCCTTC
CASSFTGTRNEQSF
>TRBJ2-3|TRBD2|few|TRBV11-1
TGCGCCAGCAGCCACCAGATGAGCGGGAGGTGGGATACGCAGTATTTT
CASSHQMSGRWDTQYF
>TRBJ2-7|TRBD1|-|TRBV12-3/TRBV12-4
TGTGCCAGCAGTTTGAGGGGACAGGGGGCGAGAGAGCAGTACTTC
CASSLRGQGAREQYF
>TRBJ2-5|-|many|TRBV28
TGTGCCAGCAGTTACAGGGAACAAGAGACCCAGTACTTC
CASSYREQETQYF
>TRBJ1-1|-|few|TRBV29-1
TGCAGCTCGAGGGGACAATGGAACACTGAAGCTTTCTTT
CSSRGQWNTEAFF
>TRBJ2-2|TRBD2|-|TRBV24-1
TGTGCCACCAGTAGCGGGGCGAACACCGGGGAGCTGTTTTTT
CATSSGANTGELFF
>TRBJ2-1|-|few|TRBV28
TGTGCCGCATACGACCAAGGCTCCTACAATGAGCAGTTCTTC
CAAYDQGSYNEQFF
>TRBJ2-2|-|-|TRBV19
TGTGCCAGTAGTATAGACCGAGGGGAGCTGTTTTTT
CASSIDRGELFF
>TRBJ1-5|-|few|TRBV27
TGTGCCAGCAGTTTAGACAGGAGAGGACAGCCCCAGCATTTT
CASSLDRRGQPQHF